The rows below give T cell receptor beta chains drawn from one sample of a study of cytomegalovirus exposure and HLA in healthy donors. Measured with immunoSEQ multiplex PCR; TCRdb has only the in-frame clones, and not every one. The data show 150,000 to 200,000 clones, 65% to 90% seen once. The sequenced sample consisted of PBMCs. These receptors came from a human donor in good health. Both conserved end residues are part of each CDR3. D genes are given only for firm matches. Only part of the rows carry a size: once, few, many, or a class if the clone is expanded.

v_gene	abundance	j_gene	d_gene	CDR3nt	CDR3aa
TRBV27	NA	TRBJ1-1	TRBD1	TGTGCCAGCGCACGTGCAGGGACAGTCACTGAAGCTTTCTTT	CASARAGTVTEAFF
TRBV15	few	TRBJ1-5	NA	TGTGCCACCAATGGGAGGGGGGGCGGGCAGCCCCAGCATTTT	CATNGRGGGQPQHF
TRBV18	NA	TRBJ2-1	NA	TGTGCCAGCTCACCACCCAAACAGAGCTCCTACAATGAGCAGTTCTTC	CASSPPKQSSYNEQFF
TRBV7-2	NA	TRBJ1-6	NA	TGTGCCAGCAGCTTAGGAGGGGGGGCGCTTAATTCACCCCTCCACTTT	CASSLGGGALNSPLHF
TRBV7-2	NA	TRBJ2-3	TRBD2	TGTGCCAGCAGCTCCCGAGGGGGCTTAGCGGGGGGGACAGATACGCAGTATTTT	CASSSRGGLAGGTDTQYF
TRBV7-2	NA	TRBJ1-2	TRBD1	TGTGCCAGCAGCGCACTCAGGGGGAACTATGGCTACACCTTC	CASSALRGNYGYTF
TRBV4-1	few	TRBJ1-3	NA	TGCGCCAGCAGCCAAAATGCGGAGGACCACACCATATATTTT	CASSQNAEDHTIYF
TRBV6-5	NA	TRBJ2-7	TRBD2	TGTGCCAGCAGTACCCGGGACTACTCCTACGAGCAGTACTTC	CASSTRDYSYEQYF
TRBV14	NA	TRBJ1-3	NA	TGTGCCAGCAGCCCAAGGGACTACACCATATATTTT	CASSPRDYTIYF
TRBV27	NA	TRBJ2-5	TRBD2	TGTGCCAGCAGTTTTTCTAGCGGGGGGACCCAAGAGACCCAGTACTTC	CASSFSSGGTQETQYF
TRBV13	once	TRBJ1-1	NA	TGTGCCAGCAGCCATGCAGGGGTTTCCACTGAAGCTTTCTTT	CASSHAGVSTEAFF
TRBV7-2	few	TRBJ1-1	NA	TGTGCCAGCAGCTTAGACCAGGGTAGGACTGAAGCTTTCTTT	CASSLDQGRTEAFF
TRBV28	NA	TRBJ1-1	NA	TGTGCCAGCAGGGGTGAGAGTCCGGGGTTAGCTTTCTTT	CASRGESPGLAFF
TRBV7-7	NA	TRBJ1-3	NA	TGTGCTAGCAGCTTAGCGACGGGGGCTGGAAACACCATATATTTT	CASSLATGAGNTIYF
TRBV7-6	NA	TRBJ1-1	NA	TGTGCCAGCAGAAGGGGAATGAACACTGAAGCTTTCTTT	CASRRGMNTEAFF
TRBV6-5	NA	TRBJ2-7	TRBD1	TGTGCCAGCAGTTTCCGGGACAGGGGGTTCGACGAGCAGTACTTC	CASSFRDRGFDEQYF
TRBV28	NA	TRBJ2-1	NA	TGTGCCAGCACCCCCGGGACACTTAATGAGCAGTTCTTC	CASTPGTLNEQFF
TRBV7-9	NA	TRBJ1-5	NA	TGTTCCAGCAGCTCTCAACCCCCCGGGACAAGGGGCAATCAGCCCCAGCATTTT	CSSSSQPPGTRGNQPQHF
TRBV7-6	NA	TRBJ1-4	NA	TGTGCCAGCAGCTTAAACGGGGAGGTTGAAAAACTGTTTTTT	CASSLNGEVEKLFF
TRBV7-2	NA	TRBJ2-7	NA	TGTGCCAGCAGCTTAGCGGCCGAGCAGTACTTC	CASSLAAEQYF
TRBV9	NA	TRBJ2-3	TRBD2	TGTGCCAGCAGCACCCTAGCGGGGGTCACAGATACGCAGTATTTT	CASSTLAGVTDTQYF
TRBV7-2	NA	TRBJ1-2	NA	TGTGCCAGCAGCTTAGAAGTTCCAGGGGCCGGCTACACCTTC	CASSLEVPGAGYTF
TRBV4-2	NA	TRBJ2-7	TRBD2	TGTGCCAGCAGCCAGGCGGGGGGCCAATCCTACGAGCAGTACTTC	CASSQAGGQSYEQYF
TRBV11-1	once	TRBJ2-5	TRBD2	TGTGCCAGCACCCCACTAGCGGGGGGCCCGACCCAGTACTTC	CASTPLAGGPTQYF
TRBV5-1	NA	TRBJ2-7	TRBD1	TGCGCCAGCAGCGACGGACAGGGTCCCGACGAGCAGTACTTC	CASSDGQGPDEQYF
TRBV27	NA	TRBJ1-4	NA	TGTGCCAGCAGACGGGCTAATGAAAAACTGTTTTTT	CASRRANEKLFF
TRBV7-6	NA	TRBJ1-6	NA	TGTGCCAGCAGCTTATCTGCAGGGTTCGGCTCACCCCTCCACTTT	CASSLSAGFGSPLHF
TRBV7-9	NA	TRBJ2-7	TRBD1	TGTGCCAGCAGCTACGGACAGGGGGCTTTGGACGAGCAGTACTTC	CASSYGQGALDEQYF
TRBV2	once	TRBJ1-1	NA	TGTGCCAGCAGGGTATCATGGGGGGGTACTGAAGCTTTCTTT	CASRVSWGGTEAFF
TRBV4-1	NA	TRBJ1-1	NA	TGCGCCAGCAGCCGAGGATTAGAGGAAACTGAAGCTTTCTTT	CASSRGLEETEAFF
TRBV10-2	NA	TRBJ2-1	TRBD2	TGCGCCAGCAGACCTAGCGGGGGGGTTGAGCAGTTCTTC	CASRPSGGVEQFF
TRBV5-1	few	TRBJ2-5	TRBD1	TGCGCCAGCAGCCAGGGACAGGAACCGGGAGAGACCCAGTACTTC	CASSQGQEPGETQYF
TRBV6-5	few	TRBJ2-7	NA	TGTGCCAGCAGTTCCGACAGGATTACGGGGGAGCAGTACTTC	CASSSDRITGEQYF
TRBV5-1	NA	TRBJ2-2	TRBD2	TGCGCCAGCAGCGGTACTAGCGGGGGGGCTTCGTACACCGGGGAGCTGTTTTTT	CASSGTSGGASYTGELFF
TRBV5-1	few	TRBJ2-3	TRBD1	TGCGCCAGCAGGCGCGTGGGACAGACAGATACGCAGTATTTT	CASRRVGQTDTQYF
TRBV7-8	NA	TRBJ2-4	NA	TGTGCCAGCAGCTTAGTAGGGGAGGACATTCAGTACTTC	CASSLVGEDIQYF
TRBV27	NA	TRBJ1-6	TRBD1	TGTGCCAGCAGTCAATATTCTCCCTCAGGGGGGACGAATTCACCCCTCCACTTT	CASSQYSPSGGTNSPLHF
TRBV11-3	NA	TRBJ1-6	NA	TGTGCCAGCAGCCCAGCTTTCGACAGTTATTCACCCCTCCACTTT	CASSPAFDSYSPLHF
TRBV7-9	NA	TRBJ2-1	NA	TGTGCCAGCAGCCCCCGGGACAATGAGCAGTTCTTC	CASSPRDNEQFF
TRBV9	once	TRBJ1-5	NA	TGTGCCAGCAGCGCTAGCGGGGGAAGGCAGCCCCAGCATTTT	CASSASGGRQPQHF
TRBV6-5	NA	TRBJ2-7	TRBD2	TGTGCCAGCAGTTACTCCCACTTTGGGGGGGGGAGCGAGCAGTACTTC	CASSYSHFGGGSEQYF